This T cell receptor beta chain was obtained from a study of blood T cell repertoires in COVID-19. Study-level background: Samples representing acute and convalescent COVID-19 were sourced from the United States, Italy and Spain.

As handled by the study authors: Amplification with reference gene primers provided the estimates of nucleated cell counts. TCRdb's copy holds only in-frame clones and misses some; the assay was immunoSEQ multiplex PCR. V and J calls and clone size are copied from that table; D and trimming were computed from the DNA. The sample holds about 360,000 clones, approximately 87% seen once. Germline V gene data show CDR1 as LNHDA and CDR2 as SQIVND (reference sequence). With 2 bases clipped from V and 1 base from J, the junction kept 6 bases outside the gene matches. The CDR3 covers 16 residues. Grouping used clinical history reported by participants in a survey and questionnaire.

This rearrangement joins TRBV19 to TRBJ1-1; 8 bases fit TRBD1. This clonotype was sampled from a man aged 25 to 40 who had recovered from COVID-19. The specimen sequenced was PBMCs or T cells enriched from blood (not recorded which). CDR3 amino acids: CASSILYRGKNTEAFF. DNA of the CDR3: TGTGCCAGTAGTATACTATACAGGGGGAAGAACACTGAAGCTTTCTTT.